These T cell receptor beta chains were read from a single sample in a study of cytomegalovirus exposure and HLA in healthy donors. Generated by immunoSEQ multiplex PCR, the TCRdb table keeps only in-frame clones and is missing some. This sample yields more than 3,500 clones, of which roughly 80% are seen a single time; under 7% belongs to the top ten. The sequenced sample consisted of PBMCs. The receptors derive from a middle-aged woman in good health and CMV-seropositive. The CDR3 runs from the conserved cysteine through the conserved F or W. The D gene is left open where the match is weak. Clone size is given for some rows only: seen once, a few or many times, or a class if the clone is expanded.

J,V,D,size,CDR3,DNA
TRBJ1-4,TRBV10-3,NA,once,CAISDGGEKLFF,TGTGCCATCAGTGATGGAGGGGAAAAACTGTTTTTT
TRBJ1-1,TRBV6-5,NA,once,CASSYRLKASEAFF,TGTGCCAGCAGTTACCGACTAAAGGCGTCTGAAGCTTTCTTT
TRBJ1-2,TRBV6-1,NA,NA,CASSEASGLYGYTF,TGTGCCAGCAGTGAAGCGTCAGGGCTCTATGGCTACACCTTC
TRBJ1-1,TRBV29-1,NA,NA,CSVPATRAGTEAFF,TGCAGCGTTCCAGCCACCAGGGCTGGCACTGAAGCTTTCTTT
TRBJ1-2,TRBV29-1,TRBD1,NA,CSAGTGENGYTF,TGCAGCGCAGGGACAGGGGAAAATGGCTACACCTTC
TRBJ2-5,TRBV30,TRBD2,NA,CAWGGLAGGETQYF,TGTGCCTGGGGCGGGCTAGCGGGGGGGGAGACCCAGTACTTC
TRBJ1-5,TRBV29-1,NA,NA,CSVKSGGNQPQHF,TGCAGCGTTAAGTCGGGGGGAAATCAGCCCCAGCATTTT
TRBJ2-1,TRBV29-1,NA,NA,CSVGDLEQFF,TGCAGCGTTGGTGATCTAGAGCAGTTCTTC
TRBJ2-1,TRBV29-1,NA,NA,CSVGQGNEQFF,TGCAGCGTTGGCCAGGGGAATGAGCAGTTCTTC
TRBJ2-5,TRBV6-5,TRBD2,NA,CASSYSIAGAETQYF,TGTGCCAGCAGTTACTCGATCGCGGGAGCGGAGACCCAGTACTTC
TRBJ1-5,TRBV29-1,TRBD1,NA,CSVAGGNQPQHF,TGCAGCGTTGCAGGGGGAAATCAGCCCCAGCATTTT
TRBJ1-4,TRBV29-1,TRBD1,NA,CSVKTGTNEKLFF,TGCAGCGTCAAGACAGGGACTAATGAAAAACTGTTTTTT
TRBJ2-3,TRBV30,NA,NA,CAWGGFVNTDTQYF,TGTGCCTGGGGGGGGTTCGTGAACACAGATACGCAGTATTTT
TRBJ1-5,TRBV30,NA,NA,CAWSGTGNNQPQHF,TGTGCCTGGAGTGGAACAGGAAACAATCAGCCCCAGCATTTT
TRBJ2-7,TRBV30,TRBD2,NA,CAWRLREGREQYF,TGTGCCTGGAGACTGCGGGAGGGGAGGGAGCAGTACTTC
TRBJ2-3,TRBV6-5,NA,NA,CASSFRGDWTTDTQYF,TGTGCCAGCAGTTTCAGGGGTGATTGGACCACAGATACGCAGTATTTT